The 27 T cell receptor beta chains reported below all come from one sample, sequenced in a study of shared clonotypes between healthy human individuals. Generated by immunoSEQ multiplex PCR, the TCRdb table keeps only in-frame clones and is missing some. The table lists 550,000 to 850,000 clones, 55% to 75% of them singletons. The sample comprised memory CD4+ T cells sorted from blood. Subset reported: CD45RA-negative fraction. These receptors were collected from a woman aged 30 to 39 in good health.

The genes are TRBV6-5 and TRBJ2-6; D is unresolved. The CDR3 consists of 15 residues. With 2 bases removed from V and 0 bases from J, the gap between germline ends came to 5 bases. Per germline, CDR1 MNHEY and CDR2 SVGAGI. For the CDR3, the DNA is TGTGCCAGCAGTTACCAAAACTCTGGGGCCAACGTCCTGACTTTC. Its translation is CASSYQNSGANVLTF.

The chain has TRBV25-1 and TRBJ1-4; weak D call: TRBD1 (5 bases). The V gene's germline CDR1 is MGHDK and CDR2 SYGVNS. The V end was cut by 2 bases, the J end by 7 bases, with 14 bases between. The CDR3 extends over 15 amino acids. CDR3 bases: TGTGCCAGCAGTGAAACGGACACCTTTGGTGAAAAACTGTTTTTT. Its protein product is CASSETDTFGEKLFF.

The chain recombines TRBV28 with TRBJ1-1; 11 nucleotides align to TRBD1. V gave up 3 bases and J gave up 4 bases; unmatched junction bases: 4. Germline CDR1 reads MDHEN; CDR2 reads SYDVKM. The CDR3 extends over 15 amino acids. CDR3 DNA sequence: TGTGCCAGCAGTTTGGGGGACAGGGGGGCCACTGAAGCTTTCTTT. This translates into CASSLGDRGATEAFF.

Here the CDR3 DNA reads TGTGCCAGCAGCACCGGGACAGGGACAGATACGCAGTATTTT. It encodes CASSTGTGTDTQYF. The chain couples TRBV28 to TRBJ2-3; 9 nucleotides align to TRBD1. Germline V gene data show CDR1 as MDHEN and CDR2 as SYDVKM. J was trimmed by 3 bases and V by 6 bases; bases with no gene match: 4. This CDR3 contains 14 residues.

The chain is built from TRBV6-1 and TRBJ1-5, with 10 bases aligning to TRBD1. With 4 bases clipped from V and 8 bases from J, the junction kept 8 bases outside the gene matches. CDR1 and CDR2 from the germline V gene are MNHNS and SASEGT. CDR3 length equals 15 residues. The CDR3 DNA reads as TGTGCCAGCAGTGTAACAAAGGACAGGGGGGAGCCCCAGCATTTT. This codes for CASSVTKDRGEPQHF.

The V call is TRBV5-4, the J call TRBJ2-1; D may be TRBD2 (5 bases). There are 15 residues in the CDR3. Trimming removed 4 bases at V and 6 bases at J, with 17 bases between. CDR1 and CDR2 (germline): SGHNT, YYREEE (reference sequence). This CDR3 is CASSPDSNRGNEQFF. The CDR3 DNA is TGTGCCAGCAGCCCCGACTCAAACCGGGGCAATGAGCAGTTCTTC.

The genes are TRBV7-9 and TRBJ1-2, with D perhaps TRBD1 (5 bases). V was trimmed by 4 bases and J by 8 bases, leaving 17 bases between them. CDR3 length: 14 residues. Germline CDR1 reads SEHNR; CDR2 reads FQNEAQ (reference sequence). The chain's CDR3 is CASSSGRNMLGYTF. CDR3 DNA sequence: TGTGCCAGCAGCTCGGGGCGGAATATGTTGGGCTACACCTTC. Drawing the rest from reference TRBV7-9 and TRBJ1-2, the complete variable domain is DTGVSQNPRHKITKRGQNVTFRCDPISEHNRLYWYRQTLGQGPEFLTYFQNEAQLEKSRLLSDRFSAERPKGSFSTLEIQRTEQGDSAMYLCASSSGRNMLGYTFGSGTRLTVV.

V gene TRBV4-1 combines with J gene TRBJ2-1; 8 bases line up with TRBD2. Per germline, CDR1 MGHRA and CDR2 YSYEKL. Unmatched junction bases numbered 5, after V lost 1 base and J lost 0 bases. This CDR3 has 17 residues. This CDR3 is CASSQAPGGGSYNEQFF. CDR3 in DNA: TGCGCCAGCAGCCAAGCCCCGGGAGGGGGCTCCTACAATGAGCAGTTCTTC.

CDR3 sequence (DNA): TGTGCCAGCGGTGGAGGGGCTCAGCCCCAGCATTTT. Translation gives CASGGGAQPQHF. The chain combines TRBV28 with TRBJ1-5, with a weak D call TRBD1 (5 bases). The V gene lost 8 bases and the J gene lost 6 bases, with 11 bases spanning the gap. In germline, CDR1 is MDHEN, CDR2 SYDVKM. CDR3 size: 12 residues.

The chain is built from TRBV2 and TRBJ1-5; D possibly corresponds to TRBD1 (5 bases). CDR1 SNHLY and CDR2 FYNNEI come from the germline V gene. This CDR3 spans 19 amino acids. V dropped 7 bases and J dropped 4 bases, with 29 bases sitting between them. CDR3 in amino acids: CASTLQEYSNKGRNQPQHF. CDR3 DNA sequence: TGTGCCAGCACCTTACAAGAATACAGTAATAAGGGGAGGAATCAGCCCCAGCATTTT.

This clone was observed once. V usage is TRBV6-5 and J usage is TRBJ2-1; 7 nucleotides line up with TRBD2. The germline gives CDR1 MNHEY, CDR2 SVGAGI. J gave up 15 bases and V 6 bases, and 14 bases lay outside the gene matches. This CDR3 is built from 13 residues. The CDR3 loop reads CASRPTSGTTLFF. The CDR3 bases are TGTGCCAGCAGGCCAACCTCCGGGACTACGTTGTTCTTC.

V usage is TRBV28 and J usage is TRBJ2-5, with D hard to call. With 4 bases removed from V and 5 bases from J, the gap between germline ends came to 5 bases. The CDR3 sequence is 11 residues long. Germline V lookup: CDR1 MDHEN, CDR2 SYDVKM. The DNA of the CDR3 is TGTGCCAGCAGTTCGCACGAGACCCAGTACTTC. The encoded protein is CASSSHETQYF.

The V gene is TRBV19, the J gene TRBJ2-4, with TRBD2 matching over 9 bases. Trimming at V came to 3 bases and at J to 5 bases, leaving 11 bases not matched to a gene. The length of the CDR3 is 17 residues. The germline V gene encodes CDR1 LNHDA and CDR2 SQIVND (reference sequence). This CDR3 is CASSMRGSGGRQNIQYF. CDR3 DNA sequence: TGTGCCAGTAGTATGCGGGGTAGCGGGGGTCGGCAAAACATTCAGTACTTC.

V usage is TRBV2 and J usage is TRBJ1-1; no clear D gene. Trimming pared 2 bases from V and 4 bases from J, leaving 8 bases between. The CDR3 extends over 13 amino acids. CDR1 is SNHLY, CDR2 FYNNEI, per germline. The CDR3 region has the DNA TGTGCCAGCAGTGAAAATTGGGGCACTGAAGCTTTCTTT. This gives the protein CASSENWGTEAFF.

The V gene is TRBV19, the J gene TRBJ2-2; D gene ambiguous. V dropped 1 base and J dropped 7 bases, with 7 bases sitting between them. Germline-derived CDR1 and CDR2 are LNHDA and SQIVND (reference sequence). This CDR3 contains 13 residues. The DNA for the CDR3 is TGTGCCAGTAGTATAGCGCCGTACGGGGAGCTGTTTTTT. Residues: CASSIAPYGELFF. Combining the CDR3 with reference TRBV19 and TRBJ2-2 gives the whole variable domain DGGITQSPKYLFRKEGQNVTLSCEQNLNHDAMYWYRQDPGQGLRLIYYSQIVNDFQKGDIAEGYSVSREKKESFPLTVTSAQKNPTAFYLCASSIAPYGELFFGEGSRLTVL.

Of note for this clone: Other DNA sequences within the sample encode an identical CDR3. The CDR3 spells CASSSQRDTEAFF. The CDR3 DNA sequence: TGTGCCAGCAGCTCCCAGCGGGACACTGAAGCTTTCTTT. The V call is TRBV7-2, the J call TRBJ1-1; D is unresolved. CDR1 and CDR2 (germline): SGHTA, FQGNSA. The CDR3 extends over 13 amino acids. Trimming stripped 4 bases from V and 3 bases from J, with 9 bases between. Full variable domain (rest looked up from reference TRBV7-2 and TRBJ1-1): GAGVSQSPSNKVTEKGKDVELRCDPISGHTALYWYRQSLGQGLEFLIYFQGNSAPDKSGLPSDRFSAERTGGSVSTLTIQRTQQEDSAVYLCASSSQRDTEAFFGQGTRLTVV.

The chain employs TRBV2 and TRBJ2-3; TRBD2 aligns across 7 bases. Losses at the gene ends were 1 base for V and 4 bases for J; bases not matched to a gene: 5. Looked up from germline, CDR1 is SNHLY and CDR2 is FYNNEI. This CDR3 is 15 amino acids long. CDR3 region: CASSEVASGPDTQYF. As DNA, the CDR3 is TGTGCCAGCAGTGAAGTGGCTAGCGGCCCAGATACGCAGTATTTT.

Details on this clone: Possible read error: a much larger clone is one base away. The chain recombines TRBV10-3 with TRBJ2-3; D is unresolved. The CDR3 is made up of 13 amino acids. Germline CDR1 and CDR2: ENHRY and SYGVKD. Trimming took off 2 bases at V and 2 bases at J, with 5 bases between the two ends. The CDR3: CAISEPPTDTQYF. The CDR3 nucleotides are TGTGCCATCAGTGAGCCACCCACAGATACGCAGTATTTT.

CDR3 nucleotides: TGTGCCAGCATGTCCAGCGGTTACACCGGGGAGCTGTTTTTT. Translating it yields CASMSSGYTGELFF. The chain employs TRBV6-5 and TRBJ2-2, with D possibly matching TRBD2 (5 bases). The germline CDR1 and CDR2 sequences are MNHEY and SVGAGI. The CDR3 is 14 amino acids. Trimming took off 7 bases at V and 3 bases at J, with 12 bases between the two ends.

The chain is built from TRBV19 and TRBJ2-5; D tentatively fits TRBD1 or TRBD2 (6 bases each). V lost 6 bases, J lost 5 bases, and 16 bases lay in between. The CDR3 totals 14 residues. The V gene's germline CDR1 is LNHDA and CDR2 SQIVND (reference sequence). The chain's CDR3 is CASRLQWGAETQYF. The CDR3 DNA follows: TGTGCCAGTAGACTCCAGTGGGGGGCCGAGACCCAGTACTTC.

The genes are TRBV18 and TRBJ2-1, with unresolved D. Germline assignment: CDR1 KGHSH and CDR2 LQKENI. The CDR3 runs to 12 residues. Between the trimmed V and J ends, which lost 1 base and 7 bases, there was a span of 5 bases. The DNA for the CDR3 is TGTGCCAGCTCACCACAAACTAATGAGCAGTTCTTC. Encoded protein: CASSPQTNEQFF.

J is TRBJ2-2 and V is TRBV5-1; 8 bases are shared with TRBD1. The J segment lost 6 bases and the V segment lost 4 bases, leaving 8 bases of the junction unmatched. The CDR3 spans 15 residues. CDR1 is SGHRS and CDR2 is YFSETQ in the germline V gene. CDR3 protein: CASSVGQEGAGELFF. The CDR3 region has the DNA TGCGCCAGCAGCGTGGGACAGGAGGGGGCCGGGGAGCTGTTTTTT.

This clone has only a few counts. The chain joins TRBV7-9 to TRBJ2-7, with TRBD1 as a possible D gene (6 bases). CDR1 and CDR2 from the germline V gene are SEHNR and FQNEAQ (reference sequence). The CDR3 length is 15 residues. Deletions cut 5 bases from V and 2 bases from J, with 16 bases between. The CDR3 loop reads CASSIWTDRPYEQYF. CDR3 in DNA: TGTGCCAGCAGCATCTGGACAGACAGACCCTACGAGCAGTACTTC.

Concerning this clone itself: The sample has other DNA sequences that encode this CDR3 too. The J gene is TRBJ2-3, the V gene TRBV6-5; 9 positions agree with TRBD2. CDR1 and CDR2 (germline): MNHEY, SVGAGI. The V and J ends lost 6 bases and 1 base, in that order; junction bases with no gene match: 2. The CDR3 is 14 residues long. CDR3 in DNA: TGTGCCAGCAGCAGGACTAGCGGCACAGATACGCAGTATTTT. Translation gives CASSRTSGTDTQYF.

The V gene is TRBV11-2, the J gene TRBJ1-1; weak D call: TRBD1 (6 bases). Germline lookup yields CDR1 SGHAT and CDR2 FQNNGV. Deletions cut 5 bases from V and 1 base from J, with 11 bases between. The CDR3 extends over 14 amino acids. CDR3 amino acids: CASSRQQGNTEAFF. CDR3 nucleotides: TGTGCCAGCAGCCGGCAACAGGGGAACACTGAAGCTTTCTTT.

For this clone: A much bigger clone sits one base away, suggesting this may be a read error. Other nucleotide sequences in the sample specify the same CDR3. The CDR3 sequence is CASSLAQGPSTDTQYF. CDR3 in DNA: TGCGCCAGCAGCTTGGCCCAGGGTCCTAGCACAGATACGCAGTATTTT. The rearrangement joins TRBV5-1 to TRBJ2-3; weak D call: TRBD1 (5 bases). Germline loops: CDR1 SGHRS, CDR2 YFSETQ. This CDR3 contains 16 residues. V dropped 0 bases and J dropped 0 bases, with 11 bases sitting between them.

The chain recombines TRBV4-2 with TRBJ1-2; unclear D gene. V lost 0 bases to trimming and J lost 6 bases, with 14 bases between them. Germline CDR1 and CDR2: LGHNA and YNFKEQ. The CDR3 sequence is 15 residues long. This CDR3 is CASSQEARGGNGYTF. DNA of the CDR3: TGTGCCAGCAGCCAAGAGGCCCGGGGAGGGAATGGCTACACCTTC.